A selection of T cell receptor beta chains follows, all from one sample in a study of T cell repertoires in cytomegalovirus infection. Their cognate antigens are unknown. TCRdb fed the reads into MiXCR, producing one record per CDR3 protein. The repertoire holds about a million distinct CDR3 sequences, with 25% to 40% as singletons. The sequencing used cultured CD8+ T cells from PBMCs, collected from culture after CMV antigen stimulation. The source is a human donor in good health (CMV status not recorded). Some clones in this sample may be carry-over from other donors' samples. Each CDR3 is given with its conserved first and last residue. Each record gives: clone size, D gene, V gene, J gene, CDR3 DNA, CDR3 protein. D genes are given only for firm matches. The size field is filled for only some rows; it gives once, few, many or a size class.

once	.	TRBV6-1	TRBJ1-2	TGTGCCAGCAGTACGGACAGCCTCTATGGCTACACCTTC	CASSTDSLYGYTF
few	TRBD2	TRBV4-1	TRBJ2-4	TGCGCCAGCAGCCAGATAGCGGGGGGAGCCAAAAACATTCAGTACTTC	CASSQIAGGAKNIQYF
few	.	TRBV4-2	TRBJ2-3	TGTGCCAGTGGAGCTGCGGGGACAGATACGCAGTATTTT	CASGAAGTDTQYF
.	TRBD2	TRBV9	TRBJ2-3	TGTGCCAGCAGCGCAGTAGCCGGGGGGGGGCCCGAGAATACGCAGTATTTT	CASSAVAGGGPENTQYF
.	TRBD2	TRBV6-5	TRBJ2-3	TGTGCCAGCAGTTTCGGGGGGGCGGTAGATACGCAGTATTTT	CASSFGGAVDTQYF
.	.	TRBV7-8	TRBJ1-2	TGTGCCATCCTTTTTCTTGGGGGCTACACCTTC	CAILFLGGYTF
.	TRBD1	TRBV19	TRBJ1-2	TGTGCCAGTACGACAGGGAACTATGGCTACACCTTC	CASTTGNYGYTF
.	.	TRBV7-9	TRBJ1-5	TGTGCCAGCAGCTTAGCGGATGGGGCCGGGCCTAGCAATCAGCCCCAGCATTTT	CASSLADGAGPSNQPQHF
many	.	TRBV12-3/TRBV12-4	TRBJ2-5	TGTGCCAGCAATTCCCCTGGGCGCGAAGAGACCCAGTACTTC	CASNSPGREETQYF
few	.	TRBV27	TRBJ1-2	TGTGCCAGCAGTTTAAAAATGAGGGGGTATCGTGGCTACACCTTC	CASSLKMRGYRGYTF
few	.	TRBV10-3	TRBJ2-2	TGTGCCATCAGTGGAAACAGGGACACCGGGGAGCTGTTTTTT	CAISGNRDTGELFF
.	TRBD2	TRBV15	TRBJ2-3	TGTGCCACCAGCAGAGGACCGGGGGGAACCACAGATACGCAGTATTTT	CATSRGPGGTTDTQYF
.	.	TRBV6-6	TRBJ2-1	TGTGCCAGCAGTTACCCCCCAGGTTCACAGAATGGTGAGCAGTTCTTC	CASSYPPGSQNGEQFF
few	.	TRBV14	TRBJ2-2	TGTGCCAGCAGCCACCTCAGCACCGGGGAGCTGTTTTTT	CASSHLSTGELFF
few	TRBD2	TRBV27	TRBJ2-2	TGTGCCAGCAGTTTCGGACTAGCCACCGGGGAGCTGTTTTTT	CASSFGLATGELFF
.	TRBD1	TRBV7-4	TRBJ2-2	TGTGCCAGCAGCCAAAGACAGGGGCCGAACACCGGGGAGCTGTTTTTT	CASSQRQGPNTGELFF
.	.	TRBV6-1	TRBJ2-2	TGTGCCAGCAGTGGGGGGCCAGGGGCGGGCACCGGGGAGCTGTTTTTT	CASSGGPGAGTGELFF
many	.	TRBV7-9	TRBJ1-5	TGTGCCAGCAGCCCTAACGGGGCGGGGGGGCATAGCAATCAGCCCCAGCATTTT	CASSPNGAGGHSNQPQHF
.	.	TRBV7-9	TRBJ2-3	TGTGCCAGCACCCCTGCTCTCGTCCTAGCGCCGACAGATGCGCAGTATTTT	CASTPALVLAPTDAQYF
.	.	TRBV12-3/TRBV12-4	TRBJ2-7	TGTGCCAGCTGCGGTCGGGGGCGCCTCTACGAGCAGTACTTC	CASCGRGRLYEQYF
.	TRBD1	TRBV2	TRBJ1-2	TGTGCCAGCTGGGACAGGACTAACTATGGCTACACCTTC	CASWDRTNYGYTF
.	.	TRBV7-9	TRBJ1-2	TGTGCCAGCAGCTTAATGCCAAACGATCAAAACTATGGCTACACCTTC	CASSLMPNDQNYGYTF
.	.	TRBV19	TRBJ2-5	TGTGCCAGTACCGGTGGGACTCCTCAAGAGACCCAGTACTTC	CASTGGTPQETQYF
few	.	TRBV10-3	TRBJ2-1	TGTGCCATCAGAAAGGAGCCGGACAATGAGCAGTTCTTC	CAIRKEPDNEQFF
few	.	TRBV24-1	TRBJ2-7	TGTGCCCCCACCAGGAGCTCCTACGAGCAGTACTTC	CAPTRSSYEQYF
many	.	TRBV3-1	TRBJ1-2	TGTGCCAGCAGCCAAGATGGCTATGGCTACACCTTC	CASSQDGYGYTF
few	.	TRBV7-6	TRBJ1-1	TGTGCTATAACGAAGGGTAGCACTGAAGCTTTCTTT	CAITKGSTEAFF
few	.	TRBV19	TRBJ2-7	TGTGCCAGTAGTATAGGGGGCATGTCCTACGAGCAGTACTTC	CASSIGGMSYEQYF
.	TRBD1	TRBV5-5	TRBJ2-1	TGTGCCAGCATCGAGGACAGGGGAGGCAATGAGCAGTTCTTC	CASIEDRGGNEQFF